This T cell receptor beta chain was identified during a study of cytomegalovirus exposure and HLA in healthy donors. Whole-study findings and limits: For most TCR sequences rarity was the rule, although some public TCRs occurred in many donors.

The donors were in the approximately 130-subject validation cohort, distinct from the approximately 670-subject first cohort. About this clone: What it binds is unknown.

Data came from immunoSEQ multiplex PCR; TCRdb stores just in-frame clones and leaves some out. The table has 130,000 to 150,000 clones, approximately 90% seen once. This CDR3 is built from 13 residues. Trimming took 5 bases from V and 8 from J, leaving 15 bases between them. Germline V CDR1 and CDR2: MNHEY, SVGAGI. The chain carries TRBV6-5 and TRBJ1-1; D uncertain. Source material: PBMCs. The clonotype was recovered from a man aged 18 to 30 in good health and CMV-seropositive. CDR3 in amino acids: CASSQHRTEEAFF. CDR3 DNA sequence: TGTGCCAGCAGTCAACACCGGACTGAGGAAGCTTTCTTT.